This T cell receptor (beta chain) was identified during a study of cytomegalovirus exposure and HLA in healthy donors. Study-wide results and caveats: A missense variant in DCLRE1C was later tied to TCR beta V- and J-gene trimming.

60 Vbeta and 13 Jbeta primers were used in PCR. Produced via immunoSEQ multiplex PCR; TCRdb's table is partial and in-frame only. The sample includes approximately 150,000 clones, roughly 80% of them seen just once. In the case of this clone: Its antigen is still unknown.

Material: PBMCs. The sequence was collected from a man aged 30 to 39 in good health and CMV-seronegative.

In nucleotides, the CDR3 is TGTGCCAGCAGCTTGGGACAGCAGGCGCAGTATTTT. Residues: CASSLGQQAQYF. This chain links TRBV7-9 with TRBJ2-3, with 7 bases that match TRBD1. Looked up from germline, CDR1 is SEHNR and CDR2 is FQNEAQ (reference sequence). The ends lost 3 bases at V and 10 bases at J; junction bases unmatched: 4. This CDR3 region has 12 residues.